The TCR beta chain under discussion was sequenced for a study of T cell responses to AZD1222 COVID-19 vaccine. Profiled with immunoSEQ multiplex PCR; TCRdb holds only in-frame clones, not every one. The table has 140,000 or so clones, 85% to 90% seen once. Overall study findings and caveats: It should be noted that donors were predominantly white British and more often female, and clonal diversity was possibly underestimated. The breadth and depth of Spike-specific TCRs increased once two AZD1222 doses had been given. Mapped onto spike, vaccine-associated CD4 TCRs spanned it and were dominant at 160-218 and 743-854. Nearly half of spike-specific TCRs reportedly target unmutated variant regions.

Points on this clone: Its specificity is unknown.

The V end lost 5 bases, the J end lost 3 bases, and 20 bases lay between the germline ends. CDR1 and CDR2 from the germline V gene are MNHEY and SMNVEV (reference sequence). This CDR3 spans 17 amino acids. The chain uses TRBV27 and TRBJ2-1; D gene unclear. Material: peripheral blood, obtained on day 0 of AZD1222 vaccination. The sequence was collected from an adult in good health. The DNA for the CDR3 is TGTGCCAGCAGTCCTAGGCTGAATTACCAGCTCTACAATGAGCAGTTCTTC. Translation gives CASSPRLNYQLYNEQFF.